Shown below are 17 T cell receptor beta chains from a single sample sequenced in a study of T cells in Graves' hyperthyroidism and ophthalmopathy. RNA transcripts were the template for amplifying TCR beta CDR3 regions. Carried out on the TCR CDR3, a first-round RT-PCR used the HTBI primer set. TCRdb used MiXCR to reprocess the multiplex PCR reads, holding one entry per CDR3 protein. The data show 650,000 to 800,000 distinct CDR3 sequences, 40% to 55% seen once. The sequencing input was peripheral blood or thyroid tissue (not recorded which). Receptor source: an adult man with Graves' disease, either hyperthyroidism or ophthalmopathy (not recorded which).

CDR3 DNA: TGCGCCAGCAGCGTAGCCGGGACACGGAACACTGAAGCTTTCTTT. Translating it yields CASSVAGTRNTEAFF. This rearrangement joins TRBV5-1 to TRBJ1-1; maybe TRBD1 (6 bases). CDR3 length: 15 amino acids. The ends were cut back, 4 bases at V and 1 base at J, with 14 bases in the middle. Germline CDR1 is SGHRS and CDR2 is YFSETQ.

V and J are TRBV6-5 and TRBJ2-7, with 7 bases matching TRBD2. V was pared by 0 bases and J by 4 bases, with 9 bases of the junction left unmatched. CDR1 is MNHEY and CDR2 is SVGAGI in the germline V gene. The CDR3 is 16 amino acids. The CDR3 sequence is CASSYSLRASGYEQYF. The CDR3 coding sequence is TGTGCCAGCAGTTACTCGCTGAGGGCTAGCGGATACGAGCAGTACTTC.

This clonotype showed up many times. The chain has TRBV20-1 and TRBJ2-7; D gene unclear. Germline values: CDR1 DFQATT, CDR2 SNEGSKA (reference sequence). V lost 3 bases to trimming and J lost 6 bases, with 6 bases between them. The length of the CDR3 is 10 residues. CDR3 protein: CSASSGEQYF. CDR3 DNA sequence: TGCAGTGCTAGTTCGGGCGAGCAGTACTTC.

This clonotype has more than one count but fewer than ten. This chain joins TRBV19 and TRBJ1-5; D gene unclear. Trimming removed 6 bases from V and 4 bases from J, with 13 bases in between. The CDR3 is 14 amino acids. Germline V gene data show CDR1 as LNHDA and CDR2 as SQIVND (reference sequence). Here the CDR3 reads CASSSKARNQPQHF. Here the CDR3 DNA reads TGTGCCAGTAGCTCCAAGGCCCGGAATCAGCCCCAGCATTTT.

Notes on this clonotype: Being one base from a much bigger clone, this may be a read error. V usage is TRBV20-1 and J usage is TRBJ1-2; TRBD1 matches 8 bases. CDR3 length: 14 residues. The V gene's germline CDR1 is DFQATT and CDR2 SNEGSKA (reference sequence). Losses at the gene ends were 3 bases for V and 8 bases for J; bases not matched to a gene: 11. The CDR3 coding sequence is TGCAGTGCTAGTGATGTGACAGGGGATTGGGGCTACACCTTC. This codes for CSASDVTGDWGYTF.

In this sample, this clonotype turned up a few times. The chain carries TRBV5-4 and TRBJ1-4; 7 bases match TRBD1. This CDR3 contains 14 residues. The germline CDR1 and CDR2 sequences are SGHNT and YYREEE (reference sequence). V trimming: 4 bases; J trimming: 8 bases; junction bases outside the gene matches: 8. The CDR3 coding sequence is TGTGCCAGCAGCGCCGGGACAGACCACGAAAAACTGTTTTTT. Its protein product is CASSAGTDHEKLFF.

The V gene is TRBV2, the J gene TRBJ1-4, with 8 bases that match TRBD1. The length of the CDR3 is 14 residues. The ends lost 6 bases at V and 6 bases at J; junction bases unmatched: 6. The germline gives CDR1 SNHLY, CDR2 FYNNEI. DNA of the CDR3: TGTGCCAGCAGCGCGGACAGGGCAGATGAAAAACTGTTTTTT. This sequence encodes CASSADRADEKLFF.

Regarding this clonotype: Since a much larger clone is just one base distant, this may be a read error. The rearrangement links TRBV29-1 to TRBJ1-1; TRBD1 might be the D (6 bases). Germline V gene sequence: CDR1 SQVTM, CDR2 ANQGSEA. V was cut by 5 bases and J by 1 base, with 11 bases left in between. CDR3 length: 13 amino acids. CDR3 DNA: TGCAGCGTTCGACAGGCTACGAACACTGAAGCTTTCTTT. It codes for CSVRQATNTEAFF.

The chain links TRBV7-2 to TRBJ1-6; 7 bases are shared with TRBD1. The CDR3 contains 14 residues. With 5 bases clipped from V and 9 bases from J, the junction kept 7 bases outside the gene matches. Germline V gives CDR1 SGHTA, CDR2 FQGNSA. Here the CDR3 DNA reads TGTGCCAGCAGCCCAAACGACAGGGTTTCACCCCTCCACTTT. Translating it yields CASSPNDRVSPLHF.

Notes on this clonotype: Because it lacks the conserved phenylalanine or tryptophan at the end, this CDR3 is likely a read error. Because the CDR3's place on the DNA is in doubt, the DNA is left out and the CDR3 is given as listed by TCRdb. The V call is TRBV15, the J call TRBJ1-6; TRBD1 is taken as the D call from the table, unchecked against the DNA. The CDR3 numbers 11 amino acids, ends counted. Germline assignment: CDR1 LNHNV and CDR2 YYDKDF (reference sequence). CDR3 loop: CATSTRQAHNY.

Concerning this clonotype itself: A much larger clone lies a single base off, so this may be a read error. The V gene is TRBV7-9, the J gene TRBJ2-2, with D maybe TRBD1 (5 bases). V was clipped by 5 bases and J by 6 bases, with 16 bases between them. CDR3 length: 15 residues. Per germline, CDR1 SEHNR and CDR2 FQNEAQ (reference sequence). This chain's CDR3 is CASSPDGASAGELFF. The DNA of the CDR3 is TGTGCCAGCAGCCCCGATGGGGCATCGGCCGGGGAGCTGTTTTTT. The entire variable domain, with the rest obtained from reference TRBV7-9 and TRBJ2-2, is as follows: DTGVSQNPRHKITKRGQNVTFRCDPISEHNRLYWYRQTLGQGPEFLTYFQNEAQLEKSRLLSDRFSAERPKGSFSTLEIQRTEQGDSAMYLCASSPDGASAGELFFGEGSRLTVL.

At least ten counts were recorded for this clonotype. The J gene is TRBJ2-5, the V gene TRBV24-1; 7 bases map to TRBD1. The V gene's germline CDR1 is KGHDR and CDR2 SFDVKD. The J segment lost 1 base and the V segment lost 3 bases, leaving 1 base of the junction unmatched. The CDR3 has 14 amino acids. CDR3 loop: CATSDGTAQETQYF. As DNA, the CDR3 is TGTGCCACCAGTGATGGGACAGCCCAAGAGACCCAGTACTTC.

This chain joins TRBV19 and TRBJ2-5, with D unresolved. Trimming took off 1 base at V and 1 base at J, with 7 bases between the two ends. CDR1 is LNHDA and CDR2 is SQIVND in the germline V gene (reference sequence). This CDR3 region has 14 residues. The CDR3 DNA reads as TGTGCCAGTAGTATAGGCGAGCTCCAAGAGACCCAGTACTTC. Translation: CASSIGELQETQYF.

In nucleotides, the CDR3 is TGCAGCGTTGTCCCGACAGGGACCGGCTACACCTTC. Protein: CSVVPTGTGYTF. The J gene is TRBJ1-2, the V gene TRBV29-1, with 7 bases lining up with TRBD1. With V trimmed by 4 bases and J by 8 bases, 7 bases remained unmatched. Germline V gene data show CDR1 as SQVTM and CDR2 as ANQGSEA. The CDR3 covers 12 residues.

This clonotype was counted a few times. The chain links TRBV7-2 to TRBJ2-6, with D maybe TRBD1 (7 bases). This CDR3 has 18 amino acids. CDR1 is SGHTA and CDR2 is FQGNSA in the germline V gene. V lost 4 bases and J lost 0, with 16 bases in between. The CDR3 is CASSSRGALSSGANVLTF. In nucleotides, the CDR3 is TGTGCCAGCAGCTCCAGGGGGGCATTAAGCTCTGGGGCCAACGTCCTGACTTTC.

CDR3 protein: CASSDLRETYEQYF. CDR3 in DNA: TGTGCCAGCAGTGACCTCAGGGAAACCTACGAGCAGTACTTC. The chain carries TRBV25-1 and TRBJ2-7; D is possibly TRBD1 (5 bases). Trimming cost V 3 bases and J 2 bases, with 11 bases left between them. The CDR3 runs 14 residues. Germline V gives CDR1 MGHDK, CDR2 SYGVNS.

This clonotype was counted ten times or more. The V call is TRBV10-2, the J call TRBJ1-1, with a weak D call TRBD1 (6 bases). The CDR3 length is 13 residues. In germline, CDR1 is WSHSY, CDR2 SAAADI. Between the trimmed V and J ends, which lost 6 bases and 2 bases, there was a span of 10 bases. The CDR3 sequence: CASRGTLNTEAFF. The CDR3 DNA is TGCGCCAGCAGAGGGACACTTAACACTGAAGCTTTCTTT.